The sequence of this T cell receptor beta chain was determined in a study of cytomegalovirus exposure and HLA in healthy donors. Comment on this clone: Its antigen is unidentified.

The PCR employed 60 Vbeta primers together with 13 Jbeta primers. Sequenced by immunoSEQ multiplex PCR; TCRdb stores in-frame clones only, minus some. The sample records roughly 180,000 clones, 84% being singletons. Findings of the study overall: Earlier analysis looked at TCR beta V segments, and most were productive about 87% or about 30% of the time. Association of a missense DCLRE1C variant with TCR beta V- and J-gene trimming was reported in a later analysis. Reported findings show TCR beta sequences accurately forecast HLA-A and HLA-B alleles in most subjects.

Though nominally healthy at sampling, donors likely had unrecorded immune exposures. Per the germline V gene, CDR1 is MNHEY and CDR2 is SMNVEV (reference sequence). There are 13 residues in the CDR3. Trimming pared 4 bases from V and 6 bases from J, leaving 10 bases between. Sequencing input: PBMCs. The sequence came from a man younger than 45 in good health and CMV-seronegative. This rearrangement joins TRBV27 to TRBJ1-5; D might be TRBD1 (6 bases). CDR3 in amino acids: CASSSTGLQPQHF. The CDR3 region has the DNA TGTGCCAGCAGTTCCACAGGGCTTCAGCCCCAGCATTTT.